The entry below gives a single TCR beta chain sequence along with its context. Its target is unknown. Some clones are missing from TCRdb's copy, which holds only in-frame ones; the method was immunoSEQ multiplex PCR. The sample shows hundreds of thousands of clones, approximately 87% of them seen only once. This sample is part of a study of cytomegalovirus exposure and HLA in healthy donors. The study, taken as a whole, reports: The study labeled approximately 150 TCR beta chains cytomegalovirus-associated.

The length of the CDR3 is 14 residues. Germline V gene data show CDR1 as LNHDA and CDR2 as SQIVND (reference sequence). The J segment lost 4 bases and the V segment lost 6 bases, leaving 5 bases of the junction unmatched. The TCR sequence derives from a man between 18 and 35 years old in good health and CMV-seronegative. The V gene is TRBV19, the J gene TRBJ2-2, with TRBD2 matching 7 bases. The sequencing input was PBMCs. The CDR3 bases are TGTGCCAGTAGCTGGCGGGAGTTCACCGGGGAGCTGTTTTTT. Translating gives CASSWREFTGELFF.